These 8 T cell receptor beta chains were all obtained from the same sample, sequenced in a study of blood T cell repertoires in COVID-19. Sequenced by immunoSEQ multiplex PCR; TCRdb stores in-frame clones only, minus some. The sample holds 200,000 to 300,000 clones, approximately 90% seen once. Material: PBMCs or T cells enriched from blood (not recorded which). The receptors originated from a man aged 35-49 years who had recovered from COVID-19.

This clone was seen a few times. CDR3 in amino acids: CAWSPAEGYNEQFF. The CDR3 DNA reads as TGTGCCTGGAGTCCTGCGGAGGGGTACAATGAGCAGTTCTTC. The chain joins TRBV30 to TRBJ2-1; perhaps TRBD2 as D (6 bases). Germline V CDR1 and CDR2: GTSNPN, SVGIG (reference sequence). The CDR3 runs 14 residues. V was cut by 2 bases and J by 4 bases, with 12 bases left in between.

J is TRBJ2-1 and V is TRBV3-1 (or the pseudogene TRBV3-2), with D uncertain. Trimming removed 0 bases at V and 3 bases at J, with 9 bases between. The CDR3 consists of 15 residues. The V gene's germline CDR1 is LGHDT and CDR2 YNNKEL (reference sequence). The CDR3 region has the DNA TGTGCCAGCAGCCAAGATCTGGCAAGCTACAATGAGCAGTTCTTC. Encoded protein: CASSQDLASYNEQFF.

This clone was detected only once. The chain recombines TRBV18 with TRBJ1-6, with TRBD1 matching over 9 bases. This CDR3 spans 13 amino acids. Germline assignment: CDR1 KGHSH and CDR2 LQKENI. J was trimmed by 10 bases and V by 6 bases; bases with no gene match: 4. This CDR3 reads CASSQTGGSPLHF. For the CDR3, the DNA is TGTGCCAGCTCCCAAACAGGGGGCTCACCCCTCCACTTT.

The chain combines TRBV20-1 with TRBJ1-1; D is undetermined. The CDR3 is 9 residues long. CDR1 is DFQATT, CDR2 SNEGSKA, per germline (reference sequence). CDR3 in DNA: TGCGATCCGGGCACTGAAGCTTTCTTT. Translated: CDPGTEAFF.

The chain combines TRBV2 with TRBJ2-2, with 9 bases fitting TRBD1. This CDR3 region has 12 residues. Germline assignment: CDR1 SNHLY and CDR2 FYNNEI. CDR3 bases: TGTGCAGAGGGACAGGGTGGTAGGGAGCTGTTTTTT. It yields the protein CAEGQGGRELFF.

The CDR3 DNA is TGTGCCAGCAGCGGAGGACAGTTTGAAGCTTTCTTT. Amino acids: CASSGGQFEAFF. The chain is built from TRBV9 and TRBJ1-1, with D tentatively TRBD1 (6 bases). The CDR3 totals 12 residues. The germline CDR1 and CDR2 sequences are SGDLS and YYNGEE. V lost 3 bases and J lost 7, with 10 bases in between.

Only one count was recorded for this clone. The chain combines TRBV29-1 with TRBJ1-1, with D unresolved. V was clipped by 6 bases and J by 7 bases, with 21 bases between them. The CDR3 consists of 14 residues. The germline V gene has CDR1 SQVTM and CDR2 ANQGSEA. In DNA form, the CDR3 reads TGCAGCGTGGTTCCGACCGCTGTCCGGGGTGAAGCTTTCTTT. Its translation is CSVVPTAVRGEAFF.

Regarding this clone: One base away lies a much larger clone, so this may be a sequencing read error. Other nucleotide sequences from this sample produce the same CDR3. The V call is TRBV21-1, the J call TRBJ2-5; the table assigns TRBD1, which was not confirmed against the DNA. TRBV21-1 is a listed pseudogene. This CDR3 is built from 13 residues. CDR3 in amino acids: CASSRNRQETQYF. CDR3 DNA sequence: TGTGCCAGCAGCAGAAACAGGCAAGAGACCCAGTACTTC.